This passage covers 23 T cell receptor beta chains from one sample sequenced in a study of Graves' ophthalmopathy and Graves' hyperthyroidism. Transcripts of RNA were the source for amplifying TCR beta CDR3 regions. Second-round multiplex PCR came after a first-round RT-PCR that employed HTBI primers. TCRdb re-analysed the multiplex PCR reads in MiXCR, keeping a single row per CDR3 protein. This sample has about 700,000 distinct CDR3 sequences; about 40% occur once, and the top ten carry more than 3%. The sequenced sample was peripheral blood. The receptor source for this set is an adult man with Graves' ophthalmopathy.

In its sample, this clonotype was seen a few times. The chain joins TRBV3-1 to TRBJ1-1, with D perhaps TRBD1 (5 bases). V was trimmed by 7 bases and J by 4 bases, leaving 10 bases between them. From germline, CDR1 is LGHDT and CDR2 YNNKEL (reference sequence). The CDR3 covers 12 residues. The chain's CDR3 is CASTLGGTEAFF. The DNA of the CDR3 is TGTGCCAGCACCCTCGGGGGCACTGAAGCTTTCTTT.

This clonotype has just a few counts. The junction and the germline gene differ at one end; a read error may be behind it. The V gene is TRBV7-2, the J gene TRBJ1-2; tentatively, D is TRBD1 (6 bases). The CDR3 spans 15 residues. The V gene's germline CDR1 is SGHTA and CDR2 FQGNSA. CDR3 protein: CASSHLREGGFGYTF. The CDR3 coding sequence is TGCGCCAGCAGCCACCTCCGGGAGGGGGGCTTTGGCTACACCTTC.

This clonotype was observed a few times. The gene calls are TRBV19 and TRBJ1-1, with TRBD1 as a possible D gene (5 bases). The CDR3 has 16 amino acids. Trimming removed 1 base at V and 1 base at J, with 13 bases between. Germline CDR1 LNHDA, CDR2 SQIVND (reference sequence). CDR3 loop: CASSIVRGGANTEAFF. Written as DNA, the CDR3 is TGTGCCAGTAGTATAGTTCGGGGCGGGGCGAACACTGAAGCTTTCTTT.

This clonotype has ten or more counts. V usage is TRBV6-6 and J usage is TRBJ1-1; D is unclear. Germline CDR1 is MNHNY and CDR2 is SVGAGI (reference sequence). The V end was cut by 1 base, the J end by 1 base, with 4 bases between. The CDR3 length is 13 residues. CDR3 bases: TGTGCCAGCAGTTACTACGGGAACACTGAAGCTTTCTTT. Translated, it gives CASSYYGNTEAFF.

This clonotype came up many times. The chain links TRBV9 to TRBJ2-7; no clear D gene. Germline CDR1 is SGDLS and CDR2 is YYNGEE. The CDR3 extends over 14 amino acids. V was shortened by 4 bases and J by 2 bases, with 13 bases between the two germline ends. This chain's CDR3 is CASSPRVQAYEQYF. CDR3 DNA: TGTGCCAGCAGCCCTAGGGTACAAGCCTACGAGCAGTACTTC.

This clonotype was recorded many times. The rearrangement uses TRBV5-1 and TRBJ1-3, with D perhaps matching TRBD1 (6 bases). This CDR3 region has 15 residues. V lost 0 bases and J lost 0, with 7 bases in between. Germline loops: CDR1 SGHRS, CDR2 YFSETQ. CDR3 region: CASSLEGGSGNTIYF. The DNA for the CDR3 is TGCGCCAGCAGCTTGGAAGGGGGCTCTGGAAACACCATATATTTT.

Many counts were recorded for this clonotype. The rearrangement links TRBV4-1 to TRBJ1-2, with D hard to call. With 1 base removed from V and 9 bases from J, the gap between germline ends came to 6 bases. Germline V gene sequence: CDR1 MGHRA, CDR2 YSYEKL. The CDR3 spans 11 residues. The CDR3 region has the DNA TGCGCCAGCAGCCAAGTTGGACGCTACACCTTC. Its protein is CASSQVGRYTF.

The chain couples TRBV7-4 to TRBJ2-5; TRBD2 matches 10 bases. The CDR3 is 15 amino acids. The V segment lost 5 bases and the J segment 6 bases; nucleotides outside the gene matches: 9. CDR1 and CDR2 (germline): SGHVT, SQSDAQ. Here the CDR3 reads CASSELAGAVKTQYF. CDR3 DNA: TGTGCCAGCAGCGAGCTAGCGGGAGCGGTAAAGACCCAGTACTTC.

This clonotype was detected many times. This chain joins TRBV4-1 and TRBJ1-2; no clear D gene. Deletions cut 0 bases from V and 4 bases from J, with 9 bases between. The CDR3 runs 14 residues. The germline gives CDR1 MGHRA, CDR2 YSYEKL. The CDR3 reads CASSQEGAVYGYTF. CDR3 in DNA: TGCGCCAGCAGCCAAGAGGGCGCGGTCTATGGCTACACCTTC.

The rearrangement joins TRBV19 to TRBJ1-4, with D tentatively TRBD1 (5 bases). Germline lookup yields CDR1 LNHDA and CDR2 SQIVND (reference sequence). V was shortened by 3 bases and J by 5 bases, with 13 bases between the two germline ends. The CDR3 sequence is 15 residues long. The CDR3 reads CASSISAGLNEKLFF. CDR3 in DNA: TGTGCCAGTAGTATCTCGGCAGGGTTGAATGAAAAACTGTTTTTT. Filled out from reference TRBV19 and TRBJ1-4, the complete variable domain reads DGGITQSPKYLFRKEGQNVTLSCEQNLNHDAMYWYRQDPGQGLRLIYYSQIVNDFQKGDIAEGYSVSREKKESFPLTVTSAQKNPTAFYLCASSISAGLNEKLFFGSGTQLSVL.

This clonotype was detected once. This sequence joins TRBV20-1 and TRBJ1-5, with a tentative D call TRBD1 (5 bases). The CDR3 runs 14 residues. Germline values: CDR1 DFQATT, CDR2 SNEGSKA (reference sequence). Deletions cut 2 bases from V and 4 bases from J, with 12 bases between. The CDR3 region is CSARRGAANQPQHF. CDR3 sequence (DNA): TGCAGTGCTAGAAGAGGGGCAGCTAATCAGCCCCAGCATTTT.

As to this clonotype: A clone one base away is much larger, so this may be a read error. This sequence joins TRBV7-6 and TRBJ2-5; a weak D match, TRBD1 (5 bases). The length of the CDR3 is 14 residues. In germline, CDR1 is SGHVS, CDR2 FNYEAQ. In nucleotides, the CDR3 is TGTGCCAGCAGCTCGAACACAGGACAAGAGGCCCAGTACTTC. Its protein product is CASSSNTGQEAQYF.

With regard to this clonotype: The conserved final phenylalanine or tryptophan is absent from the CDR3, which likely points to a read error. The chain joins TRBV10-3 to TRBJ1-1, with 7 bases fitting TRBD1. V lost 3 bases and J lost 5; bases outside the gene matches: 6. This CDR3 is built from 14 residues. The germline V gene encodes CDR1 ENHRY and CDR2 SYGVKD. CDR3 residues: CAISDNRGSTEAFS. CDR3 DNA sequence: TGTGCCATCAGTGATAACAGGGGTAGTACTGAAGCTTTCTCT.

In its sample, this clonotype was seen once. This rearrangement joins TRBV3-1 to TRBJ2-5; tentatively, D is TRBD2 (6 bases). CDR1 and CDR2 (germline): LGHDT, YNNKEL (reference sequence). CDR3 length equals 17 residues. V was cut by 2 bases and J by 2 bases, with 18 bases left in between. CDR3 DNA sequence: TGTGCCAGCAGCCAACCAAGGGCCGGGGGTGCACAAGAGACCCAGTACTTC. Residues: CASSQPRAGGAQETQYF.

The rearrangement joins TRBV20-1 to TRBJ2-5, with 10 bases aligning to TRBD2. The DNA end is a closer match to TRBJ2-1, so the J assignment may be wrong. CDR3 length: 14 residues. Per the germline V gene, CDR1 is DFQATT and CDR2 is SNEGSKA (reference sequence). In DNA form, the CDR3 reads TGCAGTGCTACGACTAGCGGGCTTTACAATGAGCAGTTCTTC. Its translation: CSATTSGLYNEQFF.

This chain connects TRBV6-1 to TRBJ1-1, with 8 bases identical to TRBD1. This CDR3 comprises 14 residues. V shed 6 bases, J shed 3 bases, and the junction held 6 bases outside the gene matches. Germline CDR1 is MNHNS and CDR2 is SASEGT. As DNA, the CDR3 is TGTGCCAGCAGCTTCACCAGGGGGCACACTGAAGCTTTCTTT. Amino acid sequence: CASSFTRGHTEAFF.

A word on this clonotype: It may be a read error: a sequence one base away is much more abundant. CDR3 residues: CASSVWAGGASSGQPQHF. As DNA, the CDR3 is TGTGCCAGTAGTGTTTGGGCAGGGGGCGCCTCATCGGGTCAGCCCCAGCATTTT. The rearrangement uses TRBV19 and TRBJ1-5, with TRBD1 matching 8 bases. CDR1 LNHDA and CDR2 SQIVND come from the germline V gene (reference sequence). The CDR3 covers 18 residues. V shed 5 bases, J shed 6 bases, and the junction held 18 bases outside the gene matches.

With regard to this clonotype: Possible read error: a much larger clone is one base away. V usage is TRBV20-1 and J usage is TRBJ2-7, with a tentative D call TRBD2 (6 bases). CDR1 is DFQATT and CDR2 is SNEGSKA in the germline V gene (reference sequence). The CDR3 length is 13 residues. The CDR3 region has the DNA TGCAGTGTTAGAGAGCCAAATGGGGGGGAGCAGTACTTC. Its protein product is CSVREPNGGEQYF.

This clonotype has a count of ten or more. This chain connects TRBV20-1 to TRBJ2-5, with D possibly being TRBD1 (7 bases). Trimming shortened V by 3 bases and J by 5 bases, and 16 bases separated the two germline ends. CDR1 is DFQATT, CDR2 SNEGSKA, per germline (reference sequence). CDR3 size: 14 residues. The CDR3 DNA is TGCAGTGCTAGGTTCAGGGGGGCGTGGGAGACCCAGTACTTC. Translating gives CSARFRGAWETQYF.

This clonotype occurred a few times. The J gene is TRBJ1-2, the V gene TRBV6-5; D uncertain. V lost 1 base and J lost 6, with 12 bases in between. CDR1 is MNHEY and CDR2 is SVGAGI in the germline V gene. This CDR3 contains 14 residues. In DNA, the CDR3 is TGTGCCAGCAGTTACTTTCAAGGGAGTCATGGCTACACCTTC. Translated: CASSYFQGSHGYTF.

In its sample, this clonotype was seen many times. The CDR3 nucleotides read TGTGCCAGCAGCTTAAGTTGGAACACCGGGGAGCTGTTTTTT. Translating gives CASSLSWNTGELFF. The rearrangement joins TRBV7-2 to TRBJ2-2; D unclear. V gave up 2 bases and J gave up 1 base, with 5 bases separating them. Germline lookup yields CDR1 SGHTA and CDR2 FQGNSA. The CDR3 extends over 14 amino acids.

This clonotype has ten or more counts. The CDR3 bases are TGTGCCAGCAGCCAAGAATTAGGACGTAATAATTCACCCCTCCACTTT. As protein: CASSQELGRNNSPLHF. The chain carries TRBV4-2 and TRBJ1-6; the D is unclear. Germline CDR1 reads LGHNA; CDR2 reads YNFKEQ. The CDR3 has 16 residues. The V gene lost 0 bases and the J gene lost 5 bases, with 11 bases spanning the gap.

The chain employs TRBV25-1 and TRBJ2-5; 14 nucleotides line up with TRBD2. Trimming at V came to 6 bases and at J to 1 base, leaving 4 bases not matched to a gene. Germline V lookup: CDR1 MGHDK, CDR2 SYGVNS. The CDR3 has 16 residues. The DNA of the CDR3 is TGTGCCAGCAGCACCGGACTAGCGGGAGGCCAAGAGACCCAGTACTTC. Its translation: CASSTGLAGGQETQYF.